Reported below is one TCR beta chain. Per the germline V gene, CDR1 is LNHDA and CDR2 is SQIVND (reference sequence). The CDR3 loop spans 14 amino acids. Trimming pared 5 bases from V and 0 bases from J, leaving 11 bases between. The data were produced by immunoSEQ multiplex PCR, yet TCRdb's version contains in-frame clones alone and is incomplete. The sample lists hundreds of thousands of clones, around three quarters occurring once. The entry originates in a study of shared clonotypes between healthy human individuals. Nashville, Tennessee was home to all donors, each a Caucasian adult. This chain connects TRBV19 to TRBJ2-7; TRBD2 is a possible D gene (7 bases). The sequencing sample was made of memory CD4+ T cells sorted from blood. The subset denotes: CD45RA-negative fraction. The TCR sequence derives from a woman under 40 in good health. DNA of the CDR3: TGTGCCAGTAGTGCAGGGGACTACTCCTACGAGCAGTACTTC. Encoded protein: CASSAGDYSYEQYF.